Following are 30 T cell receptor beta chains from one sample sequenced in a study of CD8 T cells in ankylosing spondylitis. Whole-study results and caveats: For ankylosing spondylitis blood, a TCR beta motif of 7 or 8 highly homologous variants appeared characteristic.

TCRdb fed the 5' RACE reads into MiXCR, producing one record per CDR3 protein. The sample consists of roughly 670,000 distinct CDR3 sequences, around 19% of them appearing once. These TCRs' antigens remain unknown. Sequencing was done on a sample of blood, either unsorted or a sorted T cell fraction (not recorded which). The receptors come from a male donor with ankylosing spondylitis.

This clonotype was detected a few times. CDR3 protein: CASSQDKHEQYF. DNA for the CDR3: TGTGCCAGCAGCCAAGATAAGCACGAGCAGTACTTC. The V call is TRBV3-1, the J call TRBJ2-7; no clear D. This CDR3 has 12 residues. The V end lost 0 bases, the J end lost 5 bases, and 5 bases lay between the germline ends. Per germline, CDR1 LGHDT and CDR2 YNNKEL (reference sequence).

The chain employs TRBV6-6 and TRBJ2-7; D gene uncertain. In germline, CDR1 is MNHNY, CDR2 SVGAGI (reference sequence). V shed 8 bases and J shed 2 bases, with 10 bases lying between them. The CDR3 spans 12 residues. The CDR3 DNA is TGTGCCAGCGGACGGATTCCCTACGAGCAGTACTTC. Translated, it gives CASGRIPYEQYF.

A few counts support this clonotype. This chain links TRBV7-2 with TRBJ2-7; D is perhaps TRBD1 (5 bases). The CDR3 totals 13 residues. The germline CDR1 and CDR2 sequences are SGHTA and FQGNSA. The V and J ends lost 5 bases and 2 bases respectively, with 10 bases between them. The CDR3 DNA is TGTGCCAGCAGCGTACAGGATCCCTACGAGCAGTACTTC. Amino acids: CASSVQDPYEQYF.

This clonotype was detected a few times. The rearrangement uses TRBV30 and TRBJ1-5; TRBD1 matches 8 bases. Germline V gene data show CDR1 as GTSNPN and CDR2 as SVGIG (reference sequence). CDR3 size: 12 residues. Unmatched junction bases numbered 2, after V lost 5 bases and J lost 5 bases. The CDR3 bases are TGTGCCTGGGGACAGGGATATCAGCCCCAGCATTTT. Its translation: CAWGQGYQPQHF.

V usage is TRBV7-3 and J usage is TRBJ2-1, with 7 bases that match TRBD2. V gave up 0 bases and J gave up 10 bases; unmatched junction bases: 0. CDR3 size: 12 residues. Germline loops: CDR1 SGHTA, CDR2 FQGTGA. This CDR3 reads CASSLTGGEQFF. The DNA for the CDR3 is TGTGCCAGCAGCTTAACCGGGGGGGAGCAGTTCTTC.

The V and J genes are TRBV12-3 or TRBV12-4 and TRBJ2-1; 11 nucleotides match TRBD2. The CDR3 totals 16 residues. The trim removed 8 bases at V and 2 bases at J, leaving 8 bases unmatched. CDR3 sequence reads: CASSPGLAEPYNEQFF. CDR3 in DNA: TGTGCCAGCTCTCCGGGACTAGCGGAGCCCTACAATGAGCAGTTCTTC.

The genes are TRBV12-3 or TRBV12-4 and TRBJ2-1, with 9 bases that match TRBD2. This CDR3 comprises 15 residues. The trim removed 5 bases at V and 3 bases at J, leaving 5 bases unmatched. The DNA for the CDR3 is TGTGCCAGCAGTGTTAGCGGGGGTGGCTACAATGAGCAGTTCTTC. Encoded protein: CASSVSGGGYNEQFF.

This clonotype was seen a handful of times. V gene TRBV7-9 combines with J gene TRBJ1-2; D ambiguous. V was trimmed by 1 base and J by 8 bases, leaving 11 bases between them. This CDR3 spans 13 amino acids. The germline V gene has CDR1 SEHNR and CDR2 FQNEAQ (reference sequence). The CDR3 DNA reads TGTGCCAGCAGCTTAGATGGCAGGAGAGGCTACACCTTC. Translation gives CASSLDGRRGYTF.

The chain is built from TRBV7-2 and TRBJ2-2, with D perhaps TRBD2 (6 bases). The CDR3 consists of 13 residues. Per the germline V gene, CDR1 is SGHTA and CDR2 is FQGNSA. Trimming stripped 4 bases from V and 6 bases from J, with 9 bases between. The CDR3 sequence is CASSWERAGELFF. CDR3 in DNA: TGTGCCAGCAGCTGGGAGCGGGCCGGGGAGCTGTTTTTT.

This clonotype was seen only a few times. CDR3 in amino acids: CASSPPNSRNEQFF. CDR3 sequence (DNA): TGTGCCAGCTCACCACCAAATTCACGAAATGAGCAGTTCTTC. The rearrangement uses TRBV18 and TRBJ2-1, with D hard to call. The germline gives CDR1 KGHSH, CDR2 LQKENI. This CDR3 region has 14 residues. With 0 bases removed from V and 7 bases from J, the gap between germline ends came to 10 bases.

The chain couples TRBV3-1 to TRBJ2-3; a weak D match, TRBD2 (5 bases). V was clipped by 7 bases and J by 1 base, with 18 bases between them. The CDR3 loop spans 16 amino acids. Germline loops: CDR1 LGHDT, CDR2 YNNKEL (reference sequence). Here the CDR3 reads CASTLIGGSGTDTQYF. The CDR3 DNA sequence: TGTGCCAGCACCCTAATCGGCGGGTCGGGCACAGATACGCAGTATTTT.

The chain has TRBV29-1 and TRBJ2-7; possible D gene TRBD1, 5 bases. Germline assignment: CDR1 SQVTM and CDR2 ANQGSEA. Deletions cut 7 bases from V and 4 bases from J, with 11 bases between. This CDR3 comprises 11 residues. Here the CDR3 reads CSALDKYEQYF. The CDR3, as DNA: TGCAGCGCCCTGGACAAGTACGAGCAGTACTTC.

This clonotype was counted between two and nine times. V is TRBV27 and J is TRBJ1-1; D possibly corresponds to TRBD1 (5 bases). The CDR3 runs 16 residues. Germline-derived CDR1 and CDR2 are MNHEY and SMNVEV (reference sequence). With 4 bases removed from V and 2 bases from J, the gap between germline ends came to 17 bases. The CDR3 is CASSSPGRGTNTEAFF. CDR3 bases: TGTGCCAGCAGTTCCCCGGGGAGGGGAACCAACACTGAAGCTTTCTTT.

This clonotype was found many times. The rearrangement joins TRBV7-8 to TRBJ2-1, with D possibly matching TRBD2 (6 bases). The CDR3 loop spans 15 amino acids. The germline CDR1 and CDR2 sequences are SGHVS and FQNEAQ. With 5 bases removed from V and 7 bases from J, the gap between germline ends came to 18 bases. The chain's CDR3 is CASSQLSGEGNEQFF. The CDR3, as DNA: TGTGCCAGCAGCCAACTATCGGGGGAAGGTAATGAGCAGTTCTTC.

V gene TRBV5-6 combines with J gene TRBJ1-5; D gene ambiguous. The CDR3 runs to 13 residues. Looked up from germline, CDR1 is SGHDT and CDR2 is YYEEEE. Trimming removed 1 base at V and 4 bases at J, with 6 bases between. This CDR3 reads CASSLFSNQPQHF. As DNA, the CDR3 is TGTGCCAGCAGCTTGTTTAGTAATCAGCCCCAGCATTTT.

This clonotype turned up a few times. The chain links TRBV6-1 to TRBJ2-5, with TRBD2 matching 13 bases. This CDR3 is 16 amino acids long. Germline CDR1 MNHNS, CDR2 SASEGT. The ends lost 5 bases at V and 2 bases at J; junction bases unmatched: 5. CDR3 loop: CASSRLAGGGQETQYF. For the CDR3, the DNA is TGTGCCAGCAGTCGACTAGCGGGGGGTGGACAAGAGACCCAGTACTTC.

This clonotype occurred many times. The J gene is TRBJ1-3, the V gene TRBV12-3 or TRBV12-4; D is uncertain. V shed 3 bases and J shed 4 bases, with 13 bases lying between them. This CDR3 contains 15 residues. The CDR3 region has the DNA TGTGCCAGCAGTTTGATCCCGCCTTGGGGAAACACCATATATTTT. Residues: CASSLIPPWGNTIYF.

This chain connects TRBV3-1 to TRBJ2-5; 13 bases align to TRBD2. With 4 bases clipped from V and 5 bases from J, the junction kept 4 bases outside the gene matches. The CDR3 consists of 15 residues. CDR1 is LGHDT and CDR2 is YNNKEL in the germline V gene (reference sequence). CDR3 protein: CASSPTTSGGETQYF. The CDR3 region has the DNA TGTGCCAGCAGCCCCACGACTAGCGGGGGGGAGACCCAGTACTTC.

The V call is TRBV10-3, the J call TRBJ2-3, with D possibly TRBD2 on 6 matching bases. This CDR3 spans 13 amino acids. Trimming pared 6 bases from V and 1 base from J, leaving 8 bases between. CDR1 and CDR2 (germline): ENHRY, SYGVKD. The CDR3: CAISGSRTDTQYF. The CDR3 DNA reads TGTGCCATCAGCGGGAGCCGCACAGATACGCAGTATTTT.

The table lists this clonotype with a few counts. This chain joins TRBV15 and TRBJ1-1, with unresolved D. The germline V gene encodes CDR1 LNHNV and CDR2 YYDKDF (reference sequence). V dropped 1 base and J dropped 8 bases, with 8 bases sitting between them. CDR3 length: 12 amino acids. CDR3 DNA: TGTGCCACCAGCAGAGGGGTTTACGAAGCTTTCTTT. Translating gives CATSRGVYEAFF.

The chain links TRBV20-1 to TRBJ1-1, with 7 positions matching TRBD1. Germline V gives CDR1 DFQATT, CDR2 SNEGSKA (reference sequence). The CDR3 spans 13 residues. V trimming: 6 bases; J trimming: 5 bases; junction bases outside the gene matches: 9. The CDR3 region has the DNA TGCAGTGCGAGACAGGGATTGCGGACTGAAGCTTTCTTT. This sequence encodes CSARQGLRTEAFF.

This clonotype was counted ten times or more. The V and J genes are TRBV7-9 and TRBJ1-1; no firm D call. Germline V gives CDR1 SEHNR, CDR2 FQNEAQ (reference sequence). The CDR3 contains 11 residues. V dropped 1 base and J dropped 10 bases, with 7 bases sitting between them. CDR3 coding DNA: TGTGCCAGCAGCTTAGGAGAATCAGCTTTCTTT. Protein: CASSLGESAFF. Using reference TRBV7-9 and TRBJ1-1 for the parts outside the CDR3, the full variable domain is DTGVSQNPRHKITKRGQNVTFRCDPISEHNRLYWYRQTLGQGPEFLTYFQNEAQLEKSRLLSDRFSAERPKGSFSTLEIQRTEQGDSAMYLCASSLGESAFFGQGTRLTVV.

The chain uses TRBV5-6 and TRBJ2-1; weak D call: TRBD1 (6 bases). Trimming took 5 bases from V and 3 from J, leaving 12 bases between them. Germline V gene sequence: CDR1 SGHDT, CDR2 YYEEEE. The CDR3 spans 14 residues. CDR3 region: CASSFGQFYNEQFF. The CDR3 DNA sequence: TGTGCCAGCAGTTTCGGACAGTTCTACAATGAGCAGTTCTTC.

In this sample, this clonotype turned up a few times. The chain is built from TRBV12-3 or TRBV12-4 and TRBJ2-2; TRBD2 agrees at 10 bases. The CDR3 is made up of 16 amino acids. V lost 5 bases, J lost 6 bases, and 9 bases stayed unmatched. In DNA, the CDR3 is TGTGCCAGCAGTGTTATAGCGGGGGGCCTGGCCGGGGAGCTGTTTTTT. It specifies CASSVIAGGLAGELFF.

V gene TRBV5-1 combines with J gene TRBJ2-1, with unresolved D. The V gene lost 0 bases and the J gene lost 9 bases, with 13 bases spanning the gap. The CDR3 covers 14 residues. Germline-derived CDR1 and CDR2 are SGHRS and YFSETQ. The CDR3 loop is CASSLVEAFGEQFF. Here the CDR3 DNA reads TGCGCCAGCAGCTTGGTGGAAGCCTTCGGTGAGCAGTTCTTC.

The chain combines TRBV5-6 with TRBJ2-7, with D possibly being TRBD1 or TRBD2 (5 bases each). V was pared by 0 bases and J by 5 bases, with 9 bases between. The germline gives CDR1 SGHDT, CDR2 YYEEEE. CDR3 size: 13 residues. This chain's CDR3 is CASSLVGTDEQYF. The CDR3 coding sequence is TGTGCCAGCAGCTTGGTAGGGACGGACGAGCAGTACTTC.

This clonotype came up a few times. CDR3 bases: TGTGCCAGCAGTTTATCTCTGGGTGGCCAGCCCCAGCATTTT. As protein: CASSLSLGGQPQHF. This chain joins TRBV27 and TRBJ1-5, with D unresolved. The CDR3 loop spans 14 amino acids. V lost 0 bases to trimming and J lost 7 bases, with 10 bases between them. Per germline, CDR1 MNHEY and CDR2 SMNVEV (reference sequence).

This chain connects TRBV18 to TRBJ1-1, with D perhaps TRBD1 (5 bases). Germline V gene sequence: CDR1 KGHSH, CDR2 LQKENI. CDR3 length: 14 amino acids. V shed 2 bases and J shed 5 bases, with 12 bases lying between them. CDR3: CASSPTTARTEAFF. CDR3 in DNA: TGTGCCAGCTCACCAACGACAGCCCGGACTGAAGCTTTCTTT.

This clonotype was seen more than once but under ten times. The chain combines TRBV3-1 with TRBJ2-7; the D is unclear. Per germline, CDR1 LGHDT and CDR2 YNNKEL (reference sequence). V shed 2 bases and J shed 6 bases, with 11 bases lying between them. CDR3 length equals 13 residues. In DNA, the CDR3 is TGTGCCAGCAGCCAACTTGTCACCGCCGAGCAGTACTTC. Its protein product is CASSQLVTAEQYF.

Concerning this clonotype itself: This may arise from a read error, as a much more abundant clone is one base away. This chain uses TRBV7-3 with TRBJ1-6; a possible D gene is TRBD1 (5 bases). V was cut by 1 base and J by 7 bases, with 11 bases left in between. This CDR3 contains 15 residues. The V gene's germline CDR1 is SGHTA and CDR2 FQGTGA. The CDR3 nucleotides are TGTGCCAGCAGCTTAAGACGACAGCCGAATTCACCCCTCCACTTT. This translates into CASSLRRQPNSPLHF.